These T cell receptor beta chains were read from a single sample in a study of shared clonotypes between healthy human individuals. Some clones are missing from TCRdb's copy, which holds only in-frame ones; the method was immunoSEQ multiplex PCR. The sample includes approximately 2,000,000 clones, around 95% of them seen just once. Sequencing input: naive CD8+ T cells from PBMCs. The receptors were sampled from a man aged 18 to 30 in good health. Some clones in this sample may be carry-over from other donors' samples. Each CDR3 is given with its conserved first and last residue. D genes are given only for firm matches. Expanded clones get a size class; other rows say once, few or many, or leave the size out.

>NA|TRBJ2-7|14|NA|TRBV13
TGTGCCAGCAGTGGAGCGAACACTAATTACGAGCAGTACTTC
CASSGANTNYEQYF
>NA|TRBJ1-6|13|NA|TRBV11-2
TGTGCCAGCAGCTTAGGGTATAATTCACCCCTCCACTTT
CASSLGYNSPLHF
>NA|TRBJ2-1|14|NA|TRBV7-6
TGTGCCAGCAGCTCCCGGGAACAGTACAATGAGCAGTTCTTC
CASSSREQYNEQFF
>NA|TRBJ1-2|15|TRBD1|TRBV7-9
TGTGCCAGCAGCTTAGGGGCAGGGGGCATGGGCGGCTACACCTTC
CASSLGAGGMGGYTF
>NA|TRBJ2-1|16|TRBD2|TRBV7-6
TGTGCCAGCAGCGTATACGGGACTAGCGGTGGCAATGAGCAGTTCTTC
CASSVYGTSGGNEQFF
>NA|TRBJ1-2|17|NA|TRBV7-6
TGTGCCAGCAGCCCAGGCCCCCATGGGCCTACTAACTATGGCTACACCTTC
CASSPGPHGPTNYGYTF
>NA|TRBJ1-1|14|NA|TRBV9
TGTGCCAGCAGCGTAGAAGCAGGGGTAACTGAAGCTTTCTTT
CASSVEAGVTEAFF
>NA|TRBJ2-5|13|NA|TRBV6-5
TGTGCCAGCAGTTACTCTGGAGCAGAGACCCAGTACTTC
CASSYSGAETQYF
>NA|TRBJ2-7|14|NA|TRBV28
TGTGCCAGCAGTTTATTCGGGGGCTCCTACGAGCAGTACTTC
CASSLFGGSYEQYF
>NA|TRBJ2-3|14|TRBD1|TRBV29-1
TGCAGCGTTCCGGGACAGGGCATCCCAGATACGCAGTATTTT
CSVPGQGIPDTQYF
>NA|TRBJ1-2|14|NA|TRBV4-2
TGTGCCAGCAGCCAAGATCCAGGGCTTAATGGCTACACCTTC
CASSQDPGLNGYTF
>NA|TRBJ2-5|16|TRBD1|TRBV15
TGTGCCACGACCCGAAAGATGACAGGGACCCAAGAGACCCAGTACTTC
CATTRKMTGTQETQYF
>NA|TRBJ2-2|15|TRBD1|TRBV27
TGTGCCAGCAGTTTGGGGACAGGGGCCACCGGGGAGCTGTTTTTT
CASSLGTGATGELFF
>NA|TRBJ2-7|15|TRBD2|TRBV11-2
TGTGCCAGCAGCTTAGGACTAGCGGGTTACAACGAGCAGTACTTC
CASSLGLAGYNEQYF
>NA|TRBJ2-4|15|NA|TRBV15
TGTGCCACCAGCAGAGATCGGGTTGGCAAAAACATTCAGTACTTC
CATSRDRVGKNIQYF
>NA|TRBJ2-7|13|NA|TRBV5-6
TGTGCCAGCAGCTTGGGCAAGGTCCGCGAGCAGTACTTC
CASSLGKVREQYF
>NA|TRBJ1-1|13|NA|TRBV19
TGTGCCAGTAGTATAGATCAGCAATTAGGAGCTTTCTTT
CASSIDQQLGAFF
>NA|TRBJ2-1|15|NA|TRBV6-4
TGTGCCAGCAGTGACGCCGCGGCCCCCTACAATGAGCAGTTCTTC
CASSDAAAPYNEQFF
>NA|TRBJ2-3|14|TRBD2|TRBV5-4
TGTGCCAGCAGACCTGGACTAGCGGGAGACTTAGAGTATTTT
CASRPGLAGDLEYF
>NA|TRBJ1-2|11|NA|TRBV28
TGTGCCAGCAGTTTCGGGACGGGCTACACCTTC
CASSFGTGYTF
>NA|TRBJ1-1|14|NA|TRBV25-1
TGTGCCAGCAGAACAAGTTCCTGGGGCACTGAAGCTTTCTTT
CASRTSSWGTEAFF
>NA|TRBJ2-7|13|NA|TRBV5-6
TGTGCCAGCAGCTTAGCCAGGGCCTACGAGCAGTACTTC
CASSLARAYEQYF
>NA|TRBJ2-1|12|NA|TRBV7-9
TGTGCCAGCAGCTTATTTGCAAATGAGCAGTTCTTC
CASSLFANEQFF
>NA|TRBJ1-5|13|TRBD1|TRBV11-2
TGTGCCAGCAGCTCGGGACAGGGAGGGCCCCAGCATTTT
CASSSGQGGPQHF
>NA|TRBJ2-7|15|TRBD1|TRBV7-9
TGTGCCAGCAGCGTAGGGGGCGTAATCGAGGACGAGCAGTACTTC
CASSVGGVIEDEQYF
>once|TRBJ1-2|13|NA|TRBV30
TGTGCCACAAGATGGGGGGCGCGCTATGGCTACACCTTC
CATRWGARYGYTF
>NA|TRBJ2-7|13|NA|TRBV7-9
TGTGCCATCCGACGGCTGCCCTCCTACGAGCAGTACTTC
CAIRRLPSYEQYF
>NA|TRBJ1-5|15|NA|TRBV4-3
TGCGCCAGCAGCCAAGTGGTCTCTGGGGGTCAGCCCCAGCATTTT
CASSQVVSGGQPQHF
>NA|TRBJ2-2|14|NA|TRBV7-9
TGTGCCAGCAGCTTAGTTCTTGGTACCGGGGAGCTGTTTTTT
CASSLVLGTGELFF
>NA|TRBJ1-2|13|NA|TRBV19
TGTGCCAGTAGTATTTCCAGGGTCTATGGCTACACCTTC
CASSISRVYGYTF
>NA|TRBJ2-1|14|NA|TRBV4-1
TGCGCCAGCAGCTTCGTCGGTCGCGGCAATGAGCAGTTCTTC
CASSFVGRGNEQFF
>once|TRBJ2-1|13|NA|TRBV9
TGTGCCAGCAGCGTTTCAGACTACAATGAGCAGTTCTTC
CASSVSDYNEQFF
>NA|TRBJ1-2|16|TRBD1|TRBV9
TGTGCCAGCAGCCCTCACAGGGGGATAGCTAACTATGGCTACACCTTC
CASSPHRGIANYGYTF
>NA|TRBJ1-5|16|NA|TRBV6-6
TGTGCCAGCAGTTACTCGAAGATTGAGGGTGGGCAGCCCCAGCATTTT
CASSYSKIEGGQPQHF
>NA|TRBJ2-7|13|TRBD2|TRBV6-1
TGTGCCAGCAGTGATGGGGGGGCCTACGAGCAGTACTTC
CASSDGGAYEQYF
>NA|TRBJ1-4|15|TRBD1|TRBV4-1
TGCGCCAGCAGCGAGCAGGGGGGCCGTAATGAAAAACTGTTTTTT
CASSEQGGRNEKLFF
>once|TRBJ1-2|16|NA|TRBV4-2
TGTGCCAGCAGCCAAGAAGGGTATGGGGTCAGCTATGGCTACACCTTC
CASSQEGYGVSYGYTF
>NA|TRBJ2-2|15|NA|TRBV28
TGTGCCAGCAGTTTAGCCCCTCCGAACACCGGGGAGCTGTTTTTT
CASSLAPPNTGELFF
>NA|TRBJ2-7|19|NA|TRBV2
TGTGCCAGCAGTGGCCCCGGGACGGAGTACCTCATATCCTCCTACGAGCAGTACTTC
CASSGPGTEYLISSYEQYF